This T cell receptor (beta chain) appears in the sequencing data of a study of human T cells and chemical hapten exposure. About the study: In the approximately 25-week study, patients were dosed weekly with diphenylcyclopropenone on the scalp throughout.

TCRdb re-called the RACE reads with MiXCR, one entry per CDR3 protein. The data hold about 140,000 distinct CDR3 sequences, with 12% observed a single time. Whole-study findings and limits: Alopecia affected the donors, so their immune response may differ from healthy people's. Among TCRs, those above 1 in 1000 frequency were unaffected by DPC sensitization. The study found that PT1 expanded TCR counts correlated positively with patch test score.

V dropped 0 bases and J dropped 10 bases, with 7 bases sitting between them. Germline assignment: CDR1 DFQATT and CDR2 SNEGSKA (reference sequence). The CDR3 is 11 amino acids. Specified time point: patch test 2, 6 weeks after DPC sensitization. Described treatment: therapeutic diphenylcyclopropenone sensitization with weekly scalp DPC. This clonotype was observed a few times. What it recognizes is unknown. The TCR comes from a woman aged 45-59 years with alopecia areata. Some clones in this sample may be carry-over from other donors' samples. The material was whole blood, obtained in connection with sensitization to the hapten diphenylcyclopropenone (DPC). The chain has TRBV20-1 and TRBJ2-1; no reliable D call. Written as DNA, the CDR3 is TGCAGTGCTAGAGAGGATCGGGAGCAGTTCTTC. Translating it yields CSAREDREQFF.